This section outlines one TCR beta chain sequence together with its context. The TCR beta repertoire was assessed by survey-level immunoSEQ sequencing. Profiling relied on immunoSEQ multiplex PCR, and the TCRdb table lists in-frame clones only, not all of them. This table holds nearly 70,000 clones, roughly 93% found once. Trimming shortened V by 4 bases and J by 1 base, and 7 bases separated the two germline ends. The CDR3 has 13 amino acids. The V gene's germline CDR1 is SQVTM and CDR2 ANQGSEA. This receptor was obtained from a man aged 40-50 years with rheumatoid arthritis. Sequenced sample: PBMCs. This chain links TRBV29-1 with TRBJ2-2, with D perhaps assigned TRBD1 or TRBD2 (5 bases each). The CDR3 spells CSVGGGNTGELFF. CDR3 nucleotide sequence: TGCAGCGTTGGTGGGGGGAACACCGGGGAGCTGTTTTTT.